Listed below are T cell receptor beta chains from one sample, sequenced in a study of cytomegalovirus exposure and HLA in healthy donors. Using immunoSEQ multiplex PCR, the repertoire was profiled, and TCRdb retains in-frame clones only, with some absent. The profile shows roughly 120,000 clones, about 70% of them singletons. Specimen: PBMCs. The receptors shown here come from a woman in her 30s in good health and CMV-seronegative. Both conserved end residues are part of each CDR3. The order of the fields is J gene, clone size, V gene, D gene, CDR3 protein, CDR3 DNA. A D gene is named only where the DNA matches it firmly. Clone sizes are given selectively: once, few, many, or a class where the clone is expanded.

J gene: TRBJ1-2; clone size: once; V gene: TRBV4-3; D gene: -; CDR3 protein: CASSPAGGVYGYTF; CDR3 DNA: TGCGCCAGCAGCCCCGCGGGGGGAGTCTATGGCTACACCTTC
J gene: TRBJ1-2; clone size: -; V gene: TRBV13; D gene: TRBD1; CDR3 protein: CASSIGQGYGYTF; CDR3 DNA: TGTGCCAGCAGCATAGGACAGGGCTATGGCTACACCTTC
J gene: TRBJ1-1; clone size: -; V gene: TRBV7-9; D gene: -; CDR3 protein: CASQQGVNTEAFF; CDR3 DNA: TGTGCCAGCCAGCAAGGGGTTAACACTGAAGCTTTCTTT
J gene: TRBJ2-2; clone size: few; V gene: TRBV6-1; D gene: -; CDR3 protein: CASKSRRNTGELFF; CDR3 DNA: TGTGCCAGCAAGAGCCGGAGGAACACCGGGGAGCTGTTTTTT
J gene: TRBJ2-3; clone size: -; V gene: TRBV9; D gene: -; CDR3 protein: CASSVAPTGSDTQYF; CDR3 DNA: TGTGCCAGCAGCGTAGCTCCTACAGGGTCCGATACGCAGTATTTT
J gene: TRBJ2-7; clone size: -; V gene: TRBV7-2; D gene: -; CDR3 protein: CASSFRLAYEQYF; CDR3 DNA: TGTGCCAGCAGCTTTAGGCTAGCCTACGAGCAGTACTTC
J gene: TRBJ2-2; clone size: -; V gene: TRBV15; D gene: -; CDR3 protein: CATSVGRNTGELFF; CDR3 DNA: TGTGCCACCAGCGTAGGGAGGAACACCGGGGAGCTGTTTTTT
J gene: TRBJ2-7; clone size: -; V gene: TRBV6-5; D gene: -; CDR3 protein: CASRTGDSYEQYF; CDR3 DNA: TGTGCCAGCCGTACAGGAGACTCCTACGAGCAGTACTTC
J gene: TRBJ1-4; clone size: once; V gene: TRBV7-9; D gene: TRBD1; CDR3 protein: CASSFGQGAGGNEKLFF; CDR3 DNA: TGTGCCAGCAGCTTTGGACAGGGGGCAGGGGGTAATGAAAAACTGTTTTTT
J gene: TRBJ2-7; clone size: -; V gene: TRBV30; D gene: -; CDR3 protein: CAWSPPVSYEQYF; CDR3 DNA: TGTGCCTGGAGTCCCCCCGTCTCCTACGAGCAGTACTTC
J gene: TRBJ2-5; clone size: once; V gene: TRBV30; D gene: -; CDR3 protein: CAWSSDKETQYF; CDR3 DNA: TGTGCCTGGAGTTCCGACAAAGAGACCCAGTACTTC
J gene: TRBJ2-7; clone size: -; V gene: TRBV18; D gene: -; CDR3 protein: CASSPPGQTYEQYF; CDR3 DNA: TGTGCCAGCTCACCACCAGGACAAACCTACGAGCAGTACTTC
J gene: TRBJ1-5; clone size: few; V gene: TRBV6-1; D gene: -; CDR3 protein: CASSEVDSSNQPQHF; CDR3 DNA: TGTGCCAGCAGTGAGGTGGACAGTAGCAATCAGCCCCAGCATTTT
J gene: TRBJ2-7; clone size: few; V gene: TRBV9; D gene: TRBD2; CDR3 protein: CASSVDAGGSPYEQYF; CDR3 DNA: TGTGCCAGCAGCGTAGATGCGGGGGGGTCCCCCTACGAGCAGTACTTC
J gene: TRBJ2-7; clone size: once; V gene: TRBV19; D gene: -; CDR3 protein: CASSIYPLSGASEQYF; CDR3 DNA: TGTGCCAGTAGTATTTATCCCCTTAGCGGAGCCAGCGAGCAGTACTTC
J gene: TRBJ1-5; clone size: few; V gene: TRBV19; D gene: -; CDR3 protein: CASSFRQGNQPQHF; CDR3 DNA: TGTGCCAGTAGTTTCCGACAGGGCAATCAGCCCCAGCATTTT
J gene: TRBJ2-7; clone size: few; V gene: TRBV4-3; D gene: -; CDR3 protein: CASSQGGISYEQYF; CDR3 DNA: TGCGCCAGCAGCCAAGGAGGGATCTCCTACGAGCAGTACTTC
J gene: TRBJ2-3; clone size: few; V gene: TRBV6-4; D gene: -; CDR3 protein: CASSRAGTTDTQYF; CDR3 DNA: TGTGCCAGCAGTCGTGCGGGGACCACAGATACGCAGTATTTT
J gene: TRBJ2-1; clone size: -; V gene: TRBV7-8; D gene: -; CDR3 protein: CASSSGPSSYNEQFF; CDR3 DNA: TGTGCCAGCAGTTCGGGTCCGAGCTCCTACAATGAGCAGTTCTTC
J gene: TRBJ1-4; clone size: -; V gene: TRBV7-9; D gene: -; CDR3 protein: CASIKGGDHEKLFF; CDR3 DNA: TGTGCCAGCATCAAAGGAGGGGACCATGAAAAACTGTTTTTT
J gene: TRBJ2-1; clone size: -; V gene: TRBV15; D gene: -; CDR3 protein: CATSRLDNEQFF; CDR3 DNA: TGTGCCACCAGTAGACTTGACAATGAGCAGTTCTTC
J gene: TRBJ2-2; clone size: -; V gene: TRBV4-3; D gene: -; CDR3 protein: CASSQSVNTGELFF; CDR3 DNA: TGCGCCAGCAGCCAATCCGTTAACACCGGGGAGCTGTTTTTT